Below, one TCR beta chain is given with its context. These data originate in a study of blood T cell repertoires in COVID-19. Turning to the study itself: Collection of acute and convalescent COVID-19 samples took place in the United States, Italy and Spain. T cells, B-cell-depleted T cells, or PBMCs provided the cDNA or gDNA that served as material.

In the original analysis: It was from reference gene primer amplification that nucleated cell counts were estimated. Some clones are missing from TCRdb's copy, which holds only in-frame ones; the method was immunoSEQ multiplex PCR. V and J calls and clone size are copied from that table; D and trimming were computed from the DNA. The sample lists fewer than 300,000 clones; more than 65% were seen once. Sequencing input: peripheral blood. The source is a woman aged 18-29 years with acute or convalescent COVID-19.

CDR3 amino acids: CASSKTGSYNSPLHF. The CDR3 bases are TGTGCCAGCAGTAAAACGGGCTCCTATAATTCACCCCTCCACTTT. The chain uses TRBV6-5 and TRBJ1-6; D gene unclear. The V and J ends lost 5 bases and 0 bases respectively, with 8 bases between them. The CDR3 is 15 amino acids. Germline V gene data show CDR1 as MNHEY and CDR2 as SVGAGI.